This T cell receptor (beta chain) derives from a study of T cells after somatic rescue of genetic block. The germline CDR1 and CDR2 sequences are SGHDT and YYEEEE. Trimming removed 3 bases from V and 4 bases from J, with 13 bases in between. CDR3 length equals 14 residues. Generated by immunoSEQ multiplex PCR, the TCRdb table keeps only in-frame clones and is missing some. This table has tens of thousands of clones, about 96% appearing once. The sequence derives from a child in the first two years of life. Source material: peripheral blood mononuclear cells (PBMCs). This rearrangement joins TRBV5-6 to TRBJ1-2, with D unclear. The CDR3 DNA reads as TGTGCCAGCAGCTCGGACGGACGGATCTATGGCTACACCTTC. Its protein is CASSSDGRIYGYTF.